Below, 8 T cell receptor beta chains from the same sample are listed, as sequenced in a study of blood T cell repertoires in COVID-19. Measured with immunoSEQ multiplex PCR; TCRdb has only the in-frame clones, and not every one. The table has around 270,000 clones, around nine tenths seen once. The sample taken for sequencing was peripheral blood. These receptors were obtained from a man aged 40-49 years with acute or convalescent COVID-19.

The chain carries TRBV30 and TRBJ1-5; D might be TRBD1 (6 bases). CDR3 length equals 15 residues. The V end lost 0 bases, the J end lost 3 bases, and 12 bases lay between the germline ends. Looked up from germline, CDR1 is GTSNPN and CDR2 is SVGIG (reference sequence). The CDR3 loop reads CAWSVPGAFNQPQHF. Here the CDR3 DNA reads TGTGCCTGGAGTGTACCAGGGGCCTTCAATCAGCCCCAGCATTTT.

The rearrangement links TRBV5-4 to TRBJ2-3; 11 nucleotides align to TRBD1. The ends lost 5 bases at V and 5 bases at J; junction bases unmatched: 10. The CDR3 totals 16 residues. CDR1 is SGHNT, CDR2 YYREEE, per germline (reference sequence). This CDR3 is CASSSGTGGLGDTQYF. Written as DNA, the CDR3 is TGTGCCAGCAGTTCCGGGACAGGGGGACTAGGAGATACGCAGTATTTT. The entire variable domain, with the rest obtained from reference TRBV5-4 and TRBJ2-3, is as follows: ETGVTQSPTHLIKTRGQQVTLRCSSQSGHNTVSWYQQALGQGPQFIFQYYREEENGRGNFPPRFSGLQFPNYSSELNVNALELDDSALYLCASSSGTGGLGDTQYFGPGTRLTVL.

The CDR3 DNA follows: TGCAGCGTTAGACAGGGGGTGAACACTGAAGCTTTCTTT. Amino acids: CSVRQGVNTEAFF. The rearrangement joins TRBV29-1 to TRBJ1-1, with TRBD1 matching over 9 bases. Trimming removed 5 bases from V and 0 bases from J; junction bases left unmatched: 1. Looked up from germline, CDR1 is SQVTM and CDR2 is ANQGSEA. The CDR3 length is 13 residues.

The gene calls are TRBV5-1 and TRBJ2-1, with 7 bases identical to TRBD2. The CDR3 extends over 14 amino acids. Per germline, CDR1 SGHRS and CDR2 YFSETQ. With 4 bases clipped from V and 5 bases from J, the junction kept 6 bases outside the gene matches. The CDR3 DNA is TGCGCCAGCAGCCTCAGCGGGGCGAACAATGAGCAGTTCTTC. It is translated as CASSLSGANNEQFF.

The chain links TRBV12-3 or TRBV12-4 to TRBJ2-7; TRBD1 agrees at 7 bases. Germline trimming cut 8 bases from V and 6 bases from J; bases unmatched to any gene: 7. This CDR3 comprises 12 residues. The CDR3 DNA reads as TGTGCCAGCGGGGACAGCCTGTTCGAGCAGTACTTC. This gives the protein CASGDSLFEQYF.

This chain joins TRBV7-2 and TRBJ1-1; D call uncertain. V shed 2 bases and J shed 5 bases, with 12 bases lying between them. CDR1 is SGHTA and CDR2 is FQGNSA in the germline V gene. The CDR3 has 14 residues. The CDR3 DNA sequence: TGTGCCAGCAGCTTAACCCTATCGGAGACTGAAGCTTTCTTT. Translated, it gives CASSLTLSETEAFF.

The CDR3 here is CASMTTSTDTQYF. Here the CDR3 DNA reads TGTGCCAGCATGACTACTAGCACAGATACGCAGTATTTT. The rearrangement uses TRBV2 and TRBJ2-3; TRBD2 is a possible D gene (5 bases). V lost 7 bases, J lost 0 bases, and 8 bases lay in between. CDR3 length: 13 residues. CDR1 is SNHLY and CDR2 is FYNNEI in the germline V gene.

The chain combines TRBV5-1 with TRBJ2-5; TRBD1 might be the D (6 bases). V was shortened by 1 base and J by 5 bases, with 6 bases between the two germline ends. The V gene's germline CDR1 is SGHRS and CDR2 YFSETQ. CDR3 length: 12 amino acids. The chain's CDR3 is CASSLRGETQYF. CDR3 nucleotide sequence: TGCGCCAGCAGCTTGAGGGGGGAGACCCAGTACTTC.